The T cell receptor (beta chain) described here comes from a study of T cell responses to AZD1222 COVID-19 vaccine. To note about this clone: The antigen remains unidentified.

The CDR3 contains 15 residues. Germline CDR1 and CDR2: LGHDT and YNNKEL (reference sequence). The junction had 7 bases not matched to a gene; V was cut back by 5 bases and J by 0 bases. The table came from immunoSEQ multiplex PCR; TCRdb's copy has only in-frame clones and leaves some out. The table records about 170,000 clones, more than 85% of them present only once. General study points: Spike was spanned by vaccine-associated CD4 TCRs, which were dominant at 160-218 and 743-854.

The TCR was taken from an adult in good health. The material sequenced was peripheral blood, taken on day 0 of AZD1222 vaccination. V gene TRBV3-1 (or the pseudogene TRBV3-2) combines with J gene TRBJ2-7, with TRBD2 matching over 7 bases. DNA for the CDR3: TGTGCCAGCAGCGCGCTAGCGGATCTCTCCTACGAGCAGTACTTC. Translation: CASSALADLSYEQYF.